This TCR beta chain derives from a study of shared clonotypes between healthy human individuals. After removal of 0 bases from V and 9 bases from J, the junction contained 1 base not matched to a gene. Germline values: CDR1 MNHEY, CDR2 SVGAGI. The CDR3 runs 15 residues. The assay was immunoSEQ multiplex PCR, and TCRdb's table has in-frame clones only and misses some. Of about 2.3 million clones listed, over 85% were seen once; the top ten hold about 0.37%. Donors were healthy HIV-negative adults without recently reported acute infections or vaccinations. Negatively enriched CD4+ T cells were divided by CD45RA into naive and memory.

Sequenced: naive CD4+ T cells from PBMCs. As to subset: CD45RA+ positively selected. The clonotype originates from a man between 18 and 35 years old in good health. Some clones in this sample may be carry-over from other donors' samples. The V gene is TRBV6-5, the J gene TRBJ2-1, with 14 bases identical to TRBD2. Here the CDR3 DNA reads TGTGCCAGCAGTTACTCGGGACTAGCGGGAGCTGAGCAGTTCTTC. Translating it yields CASSYSGLAGAEQFF.